This TCR beta chain was retrieved from a study of metastatic and nonmetastatic thyroid tumors (dated by TCRdb to between 2020 and 2021). Concerning the study at large: For patients with malignant and with benign thyroid disease, the researchers compared repertoires between peripheral blood samples and tumor or nodule tissue samples.

None of the patients had been given any treatment before thyroid surgery. The study retrospectively analysed patient clinical samples collected from about 2012 to 2019 using T-cell receptor beta sequencing. For this clone: Its antigen is currently not known. Per-base qualities were not stored, and no clone one base away is much larger.

The method was PCR. TCRdb shows the sequencer as Illumina HiSeq 4000. High-throughput sequencing was used to profile the TCR beta-chain CDR3 region of every patient. The original methods were these. CDR3 differences across clinicopathological groups were used to build a classifier for discriminating distant-metastatic papillary thyroid cancer patients. Repertoire diversity was assessed with the Shannon index, and tumor-blood repertoire similarity with the Morisita-Horn index. TCRdb cleaned the public reads at Q25 with fastp, built clones with MiXCR and kept in-frame beta chains. The V and J calls and clone size are TCRdb's, not the authors'. This sample gives about 9,000 clones in total; approximately 15% of them show up just once. The ten largest clones take up roughly 5% of the sample. Points the paper makes about the study in general: TCR beta diversity was reported as significantly higher in malignant tumors than in benign nodules, in both blood and tumor samples.

Compared with germline, V lacks 5 bases and J lacks 13 bases; bases without a gene match: 7. CDR1 and CDR2, looked up from the germline V gene (reference sequence), are MNHEY and SMNVEV. The CDR3 goes from the cysteine to the phenylalanine over 14 residues. The CDR3 DNA has 42 bases and is translated from base 1. The sequence links TRBV27 to TRBJ1-6; 11 of the junction bases match TRBD1. Sequenced material: blood. This sequence was found in a female donor with papillary thyroid cancer or a benign thyroid nodule (not recorded which). Some clones in this sample may be carry-over from other donors' samples. The sequence in DNA is TGTGCCAGCAGTCCACGGACAGGGGGCTGGCCCCTCCACTTT. Translated, it reads CASSPRTGGWPLHF.